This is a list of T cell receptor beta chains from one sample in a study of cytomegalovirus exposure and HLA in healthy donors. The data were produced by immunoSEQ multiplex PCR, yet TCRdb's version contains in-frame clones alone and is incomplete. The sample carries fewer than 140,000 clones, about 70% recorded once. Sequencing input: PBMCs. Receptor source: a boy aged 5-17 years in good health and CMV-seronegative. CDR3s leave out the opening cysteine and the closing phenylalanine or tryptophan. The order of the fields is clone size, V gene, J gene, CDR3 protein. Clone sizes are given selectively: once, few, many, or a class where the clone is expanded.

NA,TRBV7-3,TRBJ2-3,ASSLMGGGGDTQY
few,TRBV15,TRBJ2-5,ATGNLGGGFLTQY
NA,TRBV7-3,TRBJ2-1,ASSLTNRGNEQF
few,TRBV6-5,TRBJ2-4,ASSYSRGQNIQY
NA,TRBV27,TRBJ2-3,ASSSRTRGLVVDTQY
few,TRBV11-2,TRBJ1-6,ASSLGWARYNSPLH
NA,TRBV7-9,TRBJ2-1,ASSLSAGLAEKYNEQF
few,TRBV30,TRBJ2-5,AWSAGTPRETQY
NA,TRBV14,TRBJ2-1,ASSPGGRGRYEEQF
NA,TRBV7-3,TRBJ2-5,ASSKGLAGGETQY
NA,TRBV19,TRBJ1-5,ASSETGRYQPQH
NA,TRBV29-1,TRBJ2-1,SVGNGPGGF
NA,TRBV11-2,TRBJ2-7,ASSRTGGYEQY
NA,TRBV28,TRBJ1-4,ASSPGTVGGGLF
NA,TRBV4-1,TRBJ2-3,ASSQLLAGSTDTQY
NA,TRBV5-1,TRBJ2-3,ASSPPGAGGDTQY
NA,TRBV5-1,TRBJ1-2,ASSSPGTGGRGYT
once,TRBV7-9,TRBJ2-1,ASSPSSGTSGKQF
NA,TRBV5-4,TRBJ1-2,ASSSQGAGGYT
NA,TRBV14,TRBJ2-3,ASSLLLYPDTQY
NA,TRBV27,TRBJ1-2,ASSLVGADYGYT
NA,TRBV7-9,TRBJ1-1,ASSTGTGVGWTEAF
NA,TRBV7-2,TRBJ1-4,ASSASYRDRDEKLF
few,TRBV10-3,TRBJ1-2,ATEADGYT
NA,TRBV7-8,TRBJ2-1,ASSSRPGGNEQF
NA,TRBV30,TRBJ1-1,AWNGGNTEAF
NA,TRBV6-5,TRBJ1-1,ASSTGNTEAF
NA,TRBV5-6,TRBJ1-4,ASSLRGGEKLF
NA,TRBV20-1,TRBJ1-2,SARPRLGHT
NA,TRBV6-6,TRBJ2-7,ASSNQNYEQY
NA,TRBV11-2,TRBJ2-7,ASSFGGARYEQY
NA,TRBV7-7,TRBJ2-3,ASSLGGQGTDTQY
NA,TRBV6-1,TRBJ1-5,ASSEAGGTGGGQPQH
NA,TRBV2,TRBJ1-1,ASRLHGEITEAF
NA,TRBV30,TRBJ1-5,AWSRGINYQPQH
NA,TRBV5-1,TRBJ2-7,ASRPTSGGVYEQY
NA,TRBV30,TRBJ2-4,AWDQGVPLAKNIQY
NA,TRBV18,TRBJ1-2,ASSAGDGYT
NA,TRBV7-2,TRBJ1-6,ASSLAYGGPNNSPLH
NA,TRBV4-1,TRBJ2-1,ASSQGPGTSGRAINEQF